These 14 T cell receptor beta chains were sequenced from one sample in a study of CXCR3-negative and CXCR3-positive naive CD8 T cells. General study results and limits: CXCR3-positive naive cells carried more hydrophobic TRB CDR3s than CXCR3-negative naive cells did.

Their target antigens are unknown. UMI-labeled 5' RACE yielded the TRB cDNA libraries. From the 5' RACE reads, TCRdb lists one entry per CDR3 protein and no DNA. The data include fewer than 8,000 distinct CDR3 sequences; the top ten clones carry under 2.5%. Sequencing was done on a sample of naive CXCR3+ CD8+ T cells from blood. Subset: CD45RO-CCR7+CD27+CD95- naive CD8+ T cells expressing CXCR3 (TNR3+). All receptors come from a human donor in good health. Some clones in this sample may be carry-over from other donors' samples.

V and J are TRBV29-1 and TRBJ2-7. The CDR3 covers 11 residues. CDR1 is SQVTM, CDR2 ANQGSEA, per germline. The CDR3 region is CSVGDSYEQYF.

This clonotype is deemed medium-sized (0.01 to 0.1%) by its frequency. The V gene is TRBV29-1, the J gene TRBJ1-1. Germline V CDR1 and CDR2: SQVTM, ANQGSEA. The CDR3 covers 11 residues. Here the CDR3 reads CSVVENTEAFF.

V and J are TRBV28 and TRBJ2-7. The CDR3 totals 13 residues. Germline CDR1 MDHEN, CDR2 SYDVKM. CDR3 amino acids: CASSFLASYEQYF.

This clonotype ranks as medium-sized in terms of frequency. V is TRBV18 and J is TRBJ2-7; TCRdb outputs TRBD2, but without DNA this stays unchecked. The CDR3 runs 21 residues. The germline V gene has CDR1 KGHSH and CDR2 LQKENI. CDR3 protein: CASSPSIGAGTSGSPVDEQYF.

V is TRBV29-1 and J is TRBJ2-1; without DNA, the TCRdb call of TRBD2 cannot be checked. From germline, CDR1 is SQVTM and CDR2 ANQGSEA. This CDR3 contains 17 residues. The CDR3 is CSVEGVPSWGAYNEQFF.

The chain has TRBV29-1 and TRBJ2-7; TCRdb's D gene call, TRBD1, goes unchecked for lack of DNA. CDR1 and CDR2 (germline): SQVTM, ANQGSEA. The CDR3 extends over 11 amino acids. Here the CDR3 reads CSVTTGYEQYF.

The rearrangement uses TRBV29-1 and TRBJ2-7; TCRdb indicates TRBD2, and absent DNA this call remains unverified. The germline V gene encodes CDR1 SQVTM and CDR2 ANQGSEA. CDR3 size: 15 residues. CDR3 amino acids: CSVEVTSGSSYEQYF.

The chain combines TRBV19 with TRBJ1-1. The CDR3 is 13 residues long. CDR1 and CDR2 from the germline V gene are LNHDA and SQIVND (reference sequence). The CDR3 reads CASSYQVATEAFF.

This clonotype registers medium-sized by frequency. The chain has TRBV7-2 and TRBJ2-1; lacking DNA, the TRBD1 call made by TCRdb goes unchecked. Germline lookup yields CDR1 SGHTA and CDR2 FQGNSA. The length of the CDR3 is 13 residues. CDR3 loop: CASSPDRYNEQFF.

The chain recombines TRBV2 with TRBJ2-5; TCRdb reports TRBD1, a call that lacks DNA to check it against. Germline V gene data show CDR1 as SNHLY and CDR2 as FYNNEI. CDR3 length: 15 residues. CDR3 region: CATMGTGGPQETQYF.

This chain links TRBV29-1 with TRBJ2-1; no DNA is available, so the TRBD2 call from TCRdb remains unchecked. There are 12 residues in the CDR3. Germline CDR1 is SQVTM and CDR2 is ANQGSEA. CDR3 sequence reads: CSWRVGYNEQFF.

The J gene is TRBJ2-2, the V gene TRBV7-9. Germline V gene data show CDR1 as SEHNR and CDR2 as FQNEAQ (reference sequence). CDR3 length: 12 residues. The CDR3 loop is CASSLGTGELFF.

J is TRBJ1-1 and V is TRBV25-1; TCRdb's assignment of TRBD1 cannot be checked, as there is no DNA. CDR3 size: 15 residues. Germline V CDR1 and CDR2: MGHDK, SYGVNS. The CDR3 is CASSDSGSGITEAFF.

This chain connects TRBV5-1 to TRBJ2-7; TCRdb calls TRBD1, which cannot be checked without DNA. CDR1 and CDR2 (germline): SGHRS, YFSETQ. The CDR3 sequence is 14 residues long. CDR3 residues: CASSSGTGAYEQYF.